Reported below is one T cell receptor (beta chain). This clonotype was counted between two and nine times. Its antigen is currently not known. Base quality data are lacking; no much larger clone is found one base away. This specimen comes from a study of T-cell memory formation after mild COVID-19 (TCRdb year 2021). Regarding the research as a whole: TCR sequence clusters from the two donors were largely donor specific. Longitudinal TCRalpha and TCRbeta repertoire sequencing tracked T-cell clones expanding and contracting after mild COVID-19 in a couple of donors. Two young, previously healthy adult volunteers, one female and one male, were included in the cohort. General findings and caveats noted by the study authors: Contracting CD4+ clones appeared mostly in the CM and EM memory subsets, whereas CD8+ clones were enriched in EMRA. Only two mild cases were covered in the study, and larger cohorts including severe cases with pre-infection samples were considered necessary. Some responding clones were detected in pre-infection memory, suggesting pre-existing cross-reactive memory T cells joined the SARS-CoV-2 response. SARS-CoV-2 specificity of the second-wave clones peaking on day 37 was not confirmed. Clones contracting from day 15 to 85 had balanced CD4/CD8 phenotypes, while a second wave expanding from day 15 to 37 was biased towards CD4+.

V is clipped by 3 bases and J by 2 bases, and the sequence between their germline boundaries is 23 bases long. The CDR3 runs 18 amino acids, cysteine and phenylalanine included. Of the read, only the CDR3 DNA is kept; its 54 bases are in frame from base 1. CDR1 and CDR2, per the germline V gene, are SGHRS and YFSETQ. The sequencer listed for this sample is Illumina NovaSeq 6000. TCRalpha and TCRbeta cDNA libraries were built by 5'RACE with constant-segment primers, adding sample barcodes and unique molecular identifiers. Trizol reagent was used to extract RNA from every sample. Amplification of the libraries took two PCR steps, and the second step added a second sample barcode plus Illumina TruSeq adapters. Libraries were sequenced on an Illumina NovaSeq with 2 x 150 bp paired-end reads. The published analysis was carried out like this. The reads were demultiplexed and collapsed into UMI-guided consensus sequences using migec v1.2.7. Using mixcr v2.1.11, UMI consensuses were aligned to TRA and TRB V and J templates and then assembled into clonotypes. Expanded or contracted clonotypes were those called significant by both edgeR and NoisET, with noise models trained on biological replicates. For edgeR calls, the thresholds were a false discovery rate-adjusted p below 0.01 and a log2 fold-change of 1. As an exploratory analysis of dynamics, PCA with hierarchical clustering was applied to max-normalized trajectories of the 1000 most abundant clonotypes. Separately sequenced CD4+ and CD8+ repertoires were used to assign the CD4 or CD8 phenotype of responding clones. TCRdb reprocessed the public reads (quality trimming at Q25 with fastp, clone calling with MiXCR) and kept in-frame beta chains. Rows with one shared CDR3 protein collapse into an entry with the most common genes and DNA. The V and J calls here are based on TCRdb, not the publication. The sample table lists under 550,000 distinct CDR3 sequences, 18% of them with a count of one. Around an eighth of the sample rests with the top ten.

Ficoll-Paque density gradient centrifugation was the method used to isolate PBMCs. The V gene is TRBV5-1 and the J gene is TRBJ1-1, with TRBD1 tentatively as D gene (5 bases match). Material: PBMCs or a T cell subset sorted from them (not recorded which). The origin of this receptor is an adult woman who had mild COVID-19 (a few samples of this study predate the infection). The sample titles of this study are shuffled in the database, so cell type and time point are left out; the donor was told from shared clones. This receptor carries the CDR3 CASSSHPSSGSLNTEAFF. At the DNA level, the sequence is TGCGCCAGCAGCTCCCATCCTTCTTCAGGGTCCTTAAACACTGAAGCTTTCTTT.